Listed below are T cell receptor beta chains from one sample, sequenced in a study of tumour-infiltrating T cells in Burkitt lymphoma. Profiling relied on immunoSEQ multiplex PCR, and the TCRdb table lists in-frame clones only, not all of them. The sample carries several thousand clones, 13% recorded once. The sequencing input was tumor tissue. The receptors come from a human donor with Burkitt lymphoma. CDR3s include the opening cysteine and the closing phenylalanine or tryptophan. A D gene is named only where the DNA matches it firmly. The size field is filled for only some rows; it gives once, few, many or a size class.

clone_size | j_call | v_call | d_call | cdr3_aa | cdr3_nt
few | TRBJ1-1 | TRBV30 | . | CTWSEAGRAFF | TGTACCTGGAGTGAGGCCGGCAGAGCTTTCTTT
. | TRBJ2-1 | TRBV4-1 | TRBD2 | CASSQRLAGGGGEQFF | TGCGCCAGCAGCCAGAGGCTAGCGGGAGGAGGAGGTGAGCAGTTCTTC
. | TRBJ2-5 | TRBV4-3 | . | CASSQGLNQETQYF | TGCGCCAGCAGCCAAGGGCTAAATCAAGAGACCCAGTACTTC
few | TRBJ2-1 | TRBV4-3 | TRBD2 | CASSQVLAGVSSYNEQFF | TGCGCCAGCAGCCAAGTTCTAGCGGGGGTGAGCTCCTACAATGAGCAGTTCTTC
. | TRBJ2-1 | TRBV28 | . | CASSLISNEQFF | TGTGCCAGCAGTTTAATCAGCAATGAGCAGTTCTTC
. | TRBJ1-1 | TRBV11-2 | . | CASSFNTGQRAFF | TGTGCCAGCAGCTTTAACACGGGACAAAGGGCTTTCTTT
. | TRBJ2-1 | TRBV7-9 | . | CASSLFRTTPIMAYNEQFF | TGTGCCAGCAGCTTATTTCGTACGACCCCTATAATGGCCTACAATGAGCAGTTCTTC
. | TRBJ1-2 | TRBV6-6 | TRBD1 | CASTLGQGAYGYTF | TGTGCCAGCACCCTGGGACAGGGGGCGTATGGCTACACCTTC
. | TRBJ1-3 | TRBV5-1 | TRBD1 | CASSLTGDNSGNTIYF | TGCGCCAGCAGCTTGACAGGGGATAACTCTGGAAACACCATATATTTT
. | TRBJ1-4 | TRBV28 | . | CASSLWSSEKLFF | TGTGCCAGCAGTTTATGGAGCAGTGAAAAACTGTTTTTT
few | TRBJ2-1 | TRBV14 | . | CASSPQHNEQFF | TGTGCCAGCAGCCCTCAGCACAATGAGCAGTTCTTC
few | TRBJ1-4 | TRBV7-9 | . | CASSLGSGGTNEKLFF | TGTGCCAGCAGCTTAGGGTCAGGAGGGACTAATGAAAAACTGTTTTTT
few | TRBJ1-2 | TRBV15 | . | CATSLGIYYGYTF | TGTGCCACCAGCCTCGGGATTTACTATGGCTACACCTTC
. | TRBJ2-7 | TRBV7-2 | . | CASSLTSYEQYF | TGTGCCAGCAGCTTAACATCCTACGAGCAGTACTTC
few | TRBJ2-1 | TRBV5-1 | TRBD2 | CASSSTSGASYNEQFF | TGCGCCAGCAGCTCAACTAGCGGGGCCTCCTACAATGAGCAGTTCTTC
. | TRBJ2-2 | TRBV7-9 | TRBD1 | CASSSTTGGIGELFF | TGTGCCAGCAGCTCTACGACAGGGGGCATCGGGGAGCTGTTTTTT
. | TRBJ2-5 | TRBV7-2 | TRBD2 | CASSLVAGLAGGPTAQYF | TGTGCCAGCAGCTTAGTTGCCGGACTAGCGGGGGGGCCTACGGCCCAGTACTTC
few | TRBJ1-2 | TRBV28 | TRBD1 | CASRLWTGKAYGYTF | TGTGCCAGCAGGCTCTGGACAGGGAAGGCCTATGGCTACACCTTC
. | TRBJ1-1 | TRBV5-1 | . | CASSLESVMNTEAFF | TGCGCCAGCAGCTTGGAGTCAGTCATGAACACTGAAGCTTTCTTT
few | TRBJ2-2 | TRBV7-9 | TRBD1 | CASSYRGLLNTGELFF | TGTGCCAGCAGCTATAGGGGGCTATTGAACACCGGGGAGCTGTTTTTT
. | TRBJ2-1 | TRBV28 | . | CASSLSSAAPYNEQFF | TGTGCCAGCAGTTTATCTAGCGCTGCCCCCTACAATGAGCAGTTCTTC
. | TRBJ1-5 | TRBV7-2 | . | CASSSGGGQPQHF | TGTGCCAGCAGCTCCGGCGGGGGACAGCCCCAGCATTTT
large | TRBJ1-1 | TRBV6-1 | . | CASLRTANTEAFF | TGTGCCAGCTTGAGGACAGCGAACACTGAAGCTTTCTTT
. | TRBJ2-3 | TRBV28 | . | CASSFVRASSTDTQYF | TGTGCCAGCAGTTTCGTAAGGGCTTCTAGCACAGATACGCAGTATTTT
large | TRBJ2-1 | TRBV5-1 | TRBD1 | CASSAGQASGAFF | TGCGCCAGCAGCGCCGGACAGGCATCGGGCGCGTTCTTC
once | TRBJ2-5 | TRBV10-2 | TRBD2 | CASSEGWGLGGTQYF | TGCGCCAGCAGTGAGGGTTGGGGACTAGGGGGGACCCAGTACTTC
. | TRBJ1-1 | TRBV19 | . | CASSYPEGRSNTEAFF | TGTGCCAGTAGCTATCCAGAAGGGCGATCGAACACTGAAGCTTTCTTT
few | TRBJ2-5 | TRBV15 | TRBD2 | CATSSWGRGGETQYF | TGTGCCACCAGCAGCTGGGGGAGGGGAGGAGAGACCCAGTACTTC
. | TRBJ2-5 | TRBV28 | . | CATLAQETQYF | TGTGCCACCTTAGCTCAAGAGACCCAGTACTTC
. | TRBJ2-7 | TRBV5-1 | . | CASSRDGFEQYF | TGCGCCAGCAGCAGGGACGGGTTCGAGCAGTACTTC